The 13 T cell receptor beta chains reported below all come from one sample, sequenced in a study of T cell responses to AZD1222 COVID-19 vaccine. Profiled with immunoSEQ multiplex PCR; TCRdb holds only in-frame clones, not every one. The sample records 150,000 to 200,000 clones, over 70% being singletons. The sequences come from peripheral blood, collected on day 0 of MenACWY control vaccination. The receptors stem from an adult in good health.

V gene TRBV11-1 combines with J gene TRBJ2-5, with unresolved D. The CDR3 has 14 residues. V was trimmed by 5 bases and J by 3 bases, leaving 13 bases between them. CDR1 SGHAT and CDR2 FQDESV come from the germline V gene (reference sequence). This CDR3 is CASSLGPSKETQYF. CDR3 in DNA: TGTGCCAGCAGCCTCGGACCGTCGAAAGAGACCCAGTACTTC.

The V call is TRBV11-2, the J call TRBJ2-3, with 10 bases identical to TRBD2. This CDR3 comprises 18 residues. Germline values: CDR1 SGHAT, CDR2 FQNNGV. Trimming at V came to 4 bases and at J to 4 bases, leaving 14 bases not matched to a gene. CDR3 sequence reads: CASSSYEGSGGAPDTQYF. The CDR3 bases are TGTGCCAGCAGCTCCTACGAGGGAAGCGGGGGGGCCCCAGATACGCAGTATTTT. Full variable domain (remainder filled in from reference TRBV11-2 and TRBJ2-3): EAGVAQSPRYKIIEKRQSVAFWCNPISGHATLYWYQQILGQGPKLLIQFQNNGVVDDSQLPKDRFSAERLKGVDSTLKIQPAKLEDSAVYLCASSSYEGSGGAPDTQYFGPGTRLTVL.

The V gene is TRBV7-3, the J gene TRBJ2-3; 12 bases agree with TRBD2. J was trimmed by 0 bases and V by 1 base; bases with no gene match: 8. The CDR3 contains 19 residues. CDR1 is SGHTA, CDR2 FQGTGA, per germline. The CDR3 region has the DNA TGTGCCAGCAGCTTAAGGGGAGGACTAGCGGGATTTAGCACAGATACGCAGTATTTT. Residues: CASSLRGGLAGFSTDTQYF.

This chain joins TRBV18 and TRBJ2-6; 11 bases line up with TRBD1. Germline values: CDR1 KGHSH, CDR2 LQKENI. V shed 2 bases and J 2 bases; nucleotides not matched to a gene: 11. This CDR3 has 20 residues. The CDR3 protein is CASSPRIAGQGAPGANVLTF. CDR3 nucleotides: TGTGCCAGCTCACCAAGGATCGCCGGACAGGGGGCGCCTGGGGCCAACGTCCTGACTTTC.

This clone occurred a few times. CDR3: CASSRGLAGGMDEQFF. The CDR3 bases are TGTGCCAGCAGCCGGGGACTAGCGGGAGGTATGGATGAGCAGTTCTTC. The chain carries TRBV28 and TRBJ2-1, with 15 bases lining up with TRBD2. The germline V gene has CDR1 MDHEN and CDR2 SYDVKM. This CDR3 is 16 amino acids long. The J segment lost 8 bases and the V segment lost 6 bases, leaving 8 bases of the junction unmatched.

V gene TRBV9 combines with J gene TRBJ1-2; TRBD1 matches 8 bases. There are 15 residues in the CDR3. The ends lost 0 bases at V and 8 bases at J; junction bases unmatched: 9. Germline V gene sequence: CDR1 SGDLS, CDR2 YYNGEE. CDR3 region: CASSVAQGAGDGYTF. The CDR3 DNA is TGTGCCAGCAGCGTAGCTCAGGGGGCGGGGGACGGCTACACCTTC.

In this sample, this clone turned up once. The rearrangement uses TRBV5-6 and TRBJ2-7; TRBD1 agrees at 7 bases. This CDR3 comprises 14 residues. J gave up 3 bases and V 0 bases, and 3 bases lay outside the gene matches. Looked up from germline, CDR1 is SGHDT and CDR2 is YYEEEE. The CDR3 is CASSLGTGNYEQYF. In DNA, the CDR3 is TGTGCCAGCAGCTTGGGGACAGGTAACTACGAGCAGTACTTC.

The V and J genes are TRBV7-3 and TRBJ2-3; no reliable D call. The V gene lost 3 bases and the J gene lost 0 bases, with 4 bases spanning the gap. Germline-derived CDR1 and CDR2 are SGHTA and FQGTGA. The CDR3 is made up of 13 amino acids. The CDR3 DNA follows: TGTGCCAGCAGCTTGGGAAGCACAGATACGCAGTATTTT. This codes for CASSLGSTDTQYF.

The V call is TRBV19, the J call TRBJ1-6; 7 positions match TRBD1. After removal of 4 bases from V and 6 bases from J, the junction contained 12 bases not matched to a gene. The CDR3 is 17 amino acids. From germline, CDR1 is LNHDA and CDR2 SQIVND (reference sequence). The CDR3 sequence is CASSTLQGGQSNSPLHF. The DNA of the CDR3 is TGTGCCAGTAGTACGCTCCAGGGGGGACAGTCTAATTCACCCCTCCACTTT.

The chain combines TRBV6-5 with TRBJ2-2; 8 nucleotides line up with TRBD2. Germline V gives CDR1 MNHEY, CDR2 SVGAGI. V was clipped by 7 bases and J by 4 bases; unmatched bases: 8. This CDR3 is 15 amino acids long. The CDR3 DNA reads as TGTGCCAGCATGTTGTCGAGCGGGGGCACCGGGGAGCTGTTTTTT. Translating gives CASMLSSGGTGELFF.

V gene TRBV5-4 combines with J gene TRBJ1-2; D not certain. The CDR3 loop spans 15 amino acids. The ends were cut back, 4 bases at V and 13 bases at J, with 26 bases in the middle. The germline CDR1 and CDR2 sequences are SGHNT and YYREEE (reference sequence). This CDR3 reads CASSLERRTPMAFTF. The CDR3 DNA reads as TGTGCCAGCAGCCTTGAACGCCGAACCCCTATGGCTTTCACCTTC.

This sequence joins TRBV4-3 and TRBJ2-7; no firm D call. Germline V gives CDR1 LGHNA, CDR2 YSLEER. The CDR3 consists of 8 residues. V lost 6 bases and J 12 bases, leaving 6 bases between the germline ends. The CDR3 reads CASRNRYF. CDR3 DNA: TGCGCCAGCAGAAACAGGTACTTC.

The gene calls are TRBV5-1 and TRBJ2-3; D ambiguous. Trimming shortened V by 0 bases and J by 0 bases, and 8 bases separated the two germline ends. CDR3 size: 15 residues. Germline values: CDR1 SGHRS, CDR2 YFSETQ. CDR3 sequence reads: CASSLGETSTDTQYF. CDR3 nucleotides: TGCGCCAGCAGCTTGGGTGAGACTAGCACAGATACGCAGTATTTT.